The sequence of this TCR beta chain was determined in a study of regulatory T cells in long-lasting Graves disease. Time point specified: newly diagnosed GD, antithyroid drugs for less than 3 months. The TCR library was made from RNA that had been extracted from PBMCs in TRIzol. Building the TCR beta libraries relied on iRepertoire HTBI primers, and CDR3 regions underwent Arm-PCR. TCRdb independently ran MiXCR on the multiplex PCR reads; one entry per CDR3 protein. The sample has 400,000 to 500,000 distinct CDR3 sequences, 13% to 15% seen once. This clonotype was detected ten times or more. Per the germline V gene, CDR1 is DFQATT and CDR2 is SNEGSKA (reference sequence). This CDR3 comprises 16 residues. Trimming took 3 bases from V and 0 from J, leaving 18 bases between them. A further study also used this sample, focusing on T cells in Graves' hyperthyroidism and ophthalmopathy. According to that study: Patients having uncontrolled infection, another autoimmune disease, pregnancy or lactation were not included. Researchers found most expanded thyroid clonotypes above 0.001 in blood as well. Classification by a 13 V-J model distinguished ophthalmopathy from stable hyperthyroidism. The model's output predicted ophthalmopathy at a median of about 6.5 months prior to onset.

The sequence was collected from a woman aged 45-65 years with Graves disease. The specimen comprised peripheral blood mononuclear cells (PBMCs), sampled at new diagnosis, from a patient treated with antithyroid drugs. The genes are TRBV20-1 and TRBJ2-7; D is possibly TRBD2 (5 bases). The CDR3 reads CSASGWRKQSSYEQYF. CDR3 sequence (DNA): TGCAGTGCTAGCGGGTGGAGGAAGCAAAGCTCCTACGAGCAGTACTTC.